This T cell receptor beta chain emerged from a study of blood T cells in healthy people across ages. The use of a sample-barcoded 5' primer and a J-beta primer mix characterized a second PCR of roughly 6 to 11 cycles. MiXCR, applied by TCRdb to the 5' RACE reads, yields one record per CDR3 protein. This sample has fewer than 800,000 distinct CDR3 sequences, with 20% to 30% found just once. Separately, the same data were catalogued under a study of T cells of mothers and their children.

Sequencing used blood. The clonotype was recovered from a boy younger than 18 in good health.

The CDR3 is CASSPRDRGLSYGYTF. For the CDR3, the DNA is TGTGCCAGCAGCCCGCGGGACAGGGGGCTCAGCTATGGCTACACCTTC. The chain carries TRBV11-2 and TRBJ1-2, with TRBD1 matching over 12 bases. Germline CDR1 and CDR2: SGHAT and FQNNGV. V lost 5 bases, J lost 4 bases, and 8 bases stayed unmatched. The CDR3 is 16 amino acids.